These 9 T cell receptor beta chains originate from one sample sequenced in a study of spatial heterogeneity in lung cancer. As to time point: sample taken at primary tumor resection. Frozen PBMC, nontumor lung or tumor provided whole RNA, which was sequenced unsorted. TCRdb passed the 5' RACE reads through MiXCR, listing each CDR3 protein once. The sample consists of 9,500 to 15,000 distinct CDR3 sequences, approximately 6.2% of them appearing once. Source: normal lung tissue next to the tumor, taken at surgery. Receptor source: a male donor with early-stage non-small cell lung cancer.

This clonotype was seen a few times. Because the library targeted alpha chains, this beta chain is an off-target read whose size means little. This CDR3 is CASSPSGGGFEQFF. In DNA, the CDR3 is TGTGCCAGCAGCCCTAGCGGTGGGGGATTTGAGCAGTTCTTC. The chain combines TRBV12-3 or TRBV12-4 with TRBJ2-1; 7 bases align to TRBD2. The V gene end was trimmed by 6 bases and the J gene end by 9 bases; junction bases not matched to a gene: 11. This CDR3 spans 14 amino acids.

This clonotype was detected ten times or more. Germline is not matched at one junction end, which may reflect a read error. As an off-target read in a library built for alpha chains, this beta chain has a frequency of little significance. This chain links TRBV7-7 with TRBJ2-2; the match to TRBD2 covers 7 bases. Germline-derived CDR1 and CDR2 are SSHAT and FNYEAQ (reference sequence). This CDR3 is built from 16 residues. The CDR3 spells CASSLLSGNLGGELFF. The CDR3 DNA is TGTGCTAGCAGCTTACTCAGCGGGAACCTTGGCGGGGAGCTGTTTTTT. Full variable domain (rest looked up from reference TRBV7-7 and TRBJ2-2): GAGVSQSPRYKVTKRGQDVTLRCDPISSHATLYWYQQALGQGPEFLTYFNYEAQPDKSGLPSDRFSAERPEGSISTLTIQRTEQRDSAMYRCASSLLSGNLGGELFFGEGSRLTVL.

This clonotype was counted many times. The size of this beta chain means little, since it is a stray read in a library made for alpha chains. This chain uses TRBV7-9 with TRBJ1-2; 9 bases map to TRBD1. Germline assignment: CDR1 SEHNR and CDR2 FQNEAQ (reference sequence). The CDR3 extends over 17 amino acids. The V segment lost 5 bases and the J segment 2 bases; nucleotides outside the gene matches: 12. The CDR3 reads CASSRWDRVGGNYGYTF. Written as DNA, the CDR3 is TGTGCCAGCAGCCGTTGGGACAGGGTGGGAGGGAACTATGGCTACACCTTC.

This clonotype was counted at least ten times. This beta chain is an unintended read in a library built for alpha chains; its size means little. This rearrangement joins TRBV7-9 to TRBJ2-2; maybe TRBD2 (6 bases). V gave up 2 bases and J gave up 6 bases, with 16 bases separating them. The CDR3 loop spans 16 amino acids. Germline CDR1 and CDR2: SEHNR and FQNEAQ (reference sequence). DNA of the CDR3: TGTGCCAGCAGCTTAATCGGGATCGGGGGTCCCGGGGAGCTGTTTTTT. It codes for CASSLIGIGGPGELFF.

This clonotype was observed at least ten times. This beta chain is an unintended read in a library built for alpha chains; its size means little. The chain has TRBV5-6 and TRBJ2-7; D is perhaps TRBD1 (5 bases). V lost 1 base and J lost 2, with 10 bases in between. Looked up from germline, CDR1 is SGHDT and CDR2 is YYEEEE. The CDR3 is made up of 14 amino acids. CDR3 in DNA: TGTGCCAGCAGCTTGAAACAGGCAGCCTACGAGCAGTACTTC. Encoded protein: CASSLKQAAYEQYF.

At least ten counts were recorded for this clonotype. This beta chain is a stray sequence in a library constructed for alpha chains; its clone size is not meaningful. The chain combines TRBV7-9 with TRBJ2-1; TRBD2 matches 10 bases. Germline V gene sequence: CDR1 SEHNR, CDR2 FQNEAQ (reference sequence). The length of the CDR3 is 17 residues. V gave up 5 bases and J gave up 4 bases; unmatched junction bases: 11. CDR3 sequence reads: CASSPLQRTSGYNEQFF. The CDR3 DNA follows: TGTGCCAGCAGCCCTCTTCAAAGGACTAGCGGATACAATGAGCAGTTCTTC.

This clonotype is categorized as medium-sized. Because this beta chain is a stray read in a library intended to capture alpha chains, its abundance should not be given much weight. The chain carries TRBV20-1 and TRBJ1-6, with D tentatively TRBD1 (5 bases). V was shortened by 7 bases and J by 7 bases, with 11 bases between the two germline ends. The germline V gene has CDR1 DFQATT and CDR2 SNEGSKA (reference sequence). This CDR3 comprises 12 residues. CDR3 loop: CSVQGGNSPLHF. CDR3 DNA sequence: TGCAGTGTTCAGGGAGGCAATTCACCCCTCCACTTT.

By share, this clonotype ranks as medium-sized. This beta chain appears as a stray read in a library generated for alpha chains; its size is not informative. The chain is built from TRBV5-1 and TRBJ2-5; D possibly corresponds to TRBD2 (5 bases). V shed 4 bases and J shed 5 bases, with 15 bases lying between them. The CDR3 has 14 amino acids. The germline gives CDR1 SGHRS, CDR2 YFSETQ. The DNA of the CDR3 is TGCGCCAGCAGCCAAGCTACTAGTGGGGAGACCCAGTACTTC. Residues: CASSQATSGETQYF.

Details on this clonotype: A read error may explain this, as a much larger clone is one base away. Since the library was made to target alpha chains, this beta chain is a stray read and its abundance is not meaningful. This chain links TRBV5-5 with TRBJ1-3; D call uncertain. Germline V lookup: CDR1 SGHKS, CDR2 YYEKEE (reference sequence). The CDR3 totals 13 residues. CDR3 protein: CPSSLASGNTIYF. The CDR3 DNA sequence: TGTCCCAGCAGCTTGGCCTCTGGAAACACCATATATTTT. Filled out from reference TRBV5-5 and TRBJ1-3, the complete variable domain reads DAGVTQSPTHLIKTRGQQVTLRCSPISGHKSVSWYQQVLGQGPQFIFQYYEKEERGRGNFPDRFSARQFPNYSSELNVNALLLGDSALYLCPSSLASGNTIYFGEGSWLTVV.